This TCR beta chain was identified in a study of CD8 T cells in Susac syndrome (dated by TCRdb to between 2018 and 2021). Turning to the overall study: Whether CD8+ T cell activation and differentiation in Susac syndrome was antigen driven was tested using repertoire sequencing. CD8+ T cell repertoire clonality was compared between 11 to 12 healthy donors, around 14 Susac syndrome patients and around 15 multiple sclerosis patients.

The CDR1 and CDR2 encoded by the germline V gene (reference sequence) are DFQATT and SNEGSKA. Including cysteine and phenylalanine, the CDR3 has 13 amino acids. Only CDR3 DNA is held: 39 bases, read in frame from base 1. V is shortened by 6 bases, J by 2 bases, and the region joining them spans 11 bases. General conclusions and limits of the study: The number of individuals in the TCR sequencing and HLA analysis was acknowledged as relatively small.

Peripheral blood CD8+ and CD4+ T cells from healthy donors, Susac syndrome patients and multiple sclerosis patients were profiled by high-throughput TCR beta sequencing. Treatment-naive patients with stable or active relapsing-remitting disease fulfilling revised McDonald criteria were used as multiple sclerosis controls. Bulk CD8+ and CD4+ T cells were purified magnetically by negative isolation, whereas CD8+ TEMRA cells were enriched by FACS. Blood was drawn into EDTA tubes, processed within 24 hours, and PBMCs were isolated by density gradient centrifugation. PBMCs intended for TCR sequencing were frozen in liquid nitrogen and were later thawed in a 37 degrees C water bath. The sorted or isolated CD4+, CD8+ and CD8+ TEMRA cells reached a purity of at least 90%. RNA was extracted using the RNeasy kit, and about 0.45 to 1 ug of the RNA was reverse transcribed with random hexamers. The immunoSEQ multiplex PCR assay, covering 54 Vbeta and 13 Jbeta segments, was used to amplify TCR beta CDR3 regions. Bias from PCR amplification was corrected by using a synthetic template baseline for primer optimization and for computational correction. On the authors' methods: Only productive sequences were kept, with reads annotated to V, D and J genes according to IMGT and analyzed in immunoSEQ Analyzer. Clonality was computed as one minus Shannon entropy normalized by log2 of the number of productive unique sequences. For each patient and control, public and private clones were evaluated within the 100 most prevalent clones. Susac-specific clones were defined as absent from healthy and MS cohorts, 850 to 1,300 published viral clones and other ImmuneACCESS disease sequences. The public reads were reprocessed in TCRdb via fastp at Q25 and MiXCR, keeping in-frame beta chains. Under each unique CDR3 protein, matching rows form one entry showing the most common genes and DNA. The V and J calls, along with clone size, are taken from TCRdb and not from the paper's own processing. This sample is represented by hundreds of thousands of distinct CDR3 sequences; around 84% of them were singletons. 0.11% of the sample rests with the top ten.

Comments on this clonotype: Its antigen remains undetermined. Within one base of it there is no much larger clone, and no base qualities were kept.

Input material: CD8+ T cells from PBMCs. This sequence originates from a human donor with multiple sclerosis. The chain was built from TRBV20-1 and TRBJ2-1; TRBD2 is possibly the D segment (5 matching bases). The DNA reads TGCAGTGCCATGGCACTAGCCTACAATGAGCAGTTCTTC. Its amino acids are CSAMALAYNEQFF.